Following are 9 T cell receptor beta chains from one sample sequenced in a study of T cell clonality in common variable immunodeficiency. Findings and caveats of the study: Reportedly, TCR beta sequences from common variable immunodeficiency showed fewer deletions and N-nucleotide insertions.

Measured with immunoSEQ multiplex PCR; TCRdb has only the in-frame clones, and not every one. The sample lists around 40,000 clones, none appearing once, the ten largest making up 6%. Their antigen targets remain unknown. Sequencing was carried out using peripheral blood mononuclear cells. The source is a human donor with common variable immunodeficiency.

In this sample, this clone turned up many times. The CDR3 is cut off 3 residues early in the read; its end comes from the germline J gene. V gene TRBV12-3 or TRBV12-4 combines with J gene TRBJ1-6, with 9 bases aligning to TRBD1. The V and J ends lost 5 bases and 7 bases, in that order; junction bases with no gene match: 6. The CDR3 covers 15 residues. This CDR3 is CASSLGDRVNSPLHF. Partial CDR3 DNA: TGTGCCAGCAGTCTTGGGGACAGGGTAAATTCACCC.

To note about this clone: The read finishes 3 residues shy of the CDR3 end, and the germline J gene is used to complete it. This sequence joins TRBV7-8 and TRBJ1-1, with a possible D match to TRBD1 (5 bases). V was pared by 6 bases and J by 4 bases, with 12 bases between. Germline CDR1 is SGHVS and CDR2 is FQNEAQ. CDR3 length: 13 amino acids. CDR3 sequence reads: CASRGGPITEAFF. The sequenced part of the CDR3 DNA is TGTGCCAGCAGGGGGGGACCCATCACTGAA. Looking up the rest from reference TRBV7-8 and TRBJ1-1 gives the full variable domain: GAGVSQSPRYKVAKRGQDVALRCDPISGHVSLFWYQQALGQGPEFLTYFQNEAQLDKSGLPSDRFFAERPEGSVSTLKIQRTQQEDSAVYLCASRGGPITEAFFGQGTRLTVV.

The table lists this clone with many counts. The CDR3 goes on 3 residues after the read ends, and that part is filled in from the germline J gene. This chain connects TRBV7-2 to TRBJ1-2; possible D gene TRBD1, 6 bases. The CDR3 has 13 residues. Trimming stripped 5 bases from V and 2 bases from J, with 9 bases between. Germline-derived CDR1 and CDR2 are SGHTA and FQGNSA. CDR3 sequence reads: CASSPTGNYGYTF. CDR3 bases read: TGTGCCAGCAGCCCGACAGGAAACTATGGC.

Ten or more counts support this clone. The CDR3 sequence is CSASSLAGTYEQYF. Partial CDR3 DNA: TGCAGTGCTAGTTCGCTAGCGGGAACCTACGAG. The chain carries TRBV20-1 and TRBJ2-7, with 9 bases matching TRBD2. The read falls 3 residues short of the CDR3 end, and the missing part is taken from the germline J gene. The CDR3 runs to 14 residues. The junction had 5 bases not matched to a gene; V was cut back by 3 bases and J by 2 bases. Germline loops: CDR1 DFQATT, CDR2 SNEGSKA (reference sequence).

This clone has ten or more counts. Sequencing ends 3 residues short of the CDR3 end; the germline J gene provides the rest. The sample contains more than one DNA sequence encoding this CDR3. The J gene is TRBJ2-7, the V gene TRBV7-6, with 13 bases matching TRBD2. Trimming at V came to 5 bases and at J to 4 bases, leaving 11 bases not matched to a gene. This CDR3 comprises 17 residues. CDR1 and CDR2 from the germline V gene are SGHVS and FNYEAQ. The DNA read from the CDR3 is TGTGCCAGCAGCACAAGACGGACTAGCGGGAGAACTTACGAG. Its translation: CASSTRRTSGRTYE. The CDR3 reads in full as CASSTRRTSGRTYEQYF.

As to this clone: The missing CDR3 end, 3 residues past where the read stops, is filled in from the germline J gene. The V gene is TRBV2, the J gene TRBJ2-2; 11 nucleotides line up with TRBD1. In germline, CDR1 is SNHLY, CDR2 FYNNEI. V shed 10 bases, J shed 3 bases, and the junction held 4 bases outside the gene matches. The CDR3 runs 14 residues. The CDR3 here is CATGQGVDTGELFF. The CDR3 bases that were read are TGTGCCACGGGACAGGGGGTCGACACCGGGGAG.

This clone has just a few counts. The read terminates 3 residues before the CDR3 end, so the remaining end is supplied by the germline J gene. This chain links TRBV11-3 with TRBJ2-1, with 10 bases lining up with TRBD1. This CDR3 spans 15 amino acids. Germline trimming cut 6 bases from V and 4 bases from J; bases unmatched to any gene: 6. Germline CDR1 SGHNT, CDR2 YENEEA. The part of the CDR3 DNA that was read is TGTGCCAGCAGTACCGGGACAGGGGCTTACAATGAG. Translation gives CASSTGTGAYNE. The entire CDR3 protein is CASSTGTGAYNEQFF. Filled out from reference TRBV11-3 and TRBJ2-1, the complete variable domain reads EAGVVQSPRYKIIEKKQPVAFWCNPISGHNTLYWYLQNLGQGPELLIRYENEEAVDDSQLPKDRFSAERLKGVDSTLKIQPAELGDSAVYLCASSTGTGAYNEQFFGPGTRLTVL.

This clone has at least ten counts. From the germline J gene comes the end of the CDR3, since the read stops 3 residues before it. This chain connects TRBV10-3 to TRBJ2-2; D possibly corresponds to TRBD1 (6 bases). The CDR3 is 14 residues long. Trimming pared 11 bases from V and 0 bases from J, leaving 13 bases between. Germline CDR1 ENHRY, CDR2 SYGVKD. CDR3 DNA (partial): TGTGCCTCTTCGCGACAGGCGAACACCGGGGAG. Translating gives CASSRQANTGE. The complete CDR3 protein is CASSRQANTGELFF.

This clone came up many times. The CDR3 end is not reached by the read, which stops 3 residues before it; the germline J gene fills it in. This chain connects TRBV5-1 to TRBJ2-3; 7 nucleotides match TRBD2. The length of the CDR3 is 14 residues. CDR1 is SGHRS, CDR2 YFSETQ, per germline. The J segment lost 0 bases and the V segment lost 4 bases, leaving 2 bases of the junction unmatched. This CDR3 is CASSLAESTDTQYF. The sequenced CDR3 bases are TGCGCCAGCAGCCTAGCGGAGAGCACAGATACG.